Listed below are T cell receptor beta chains from one sample, sequenced in a study of blood T cell repertoires in COVID-19. Assay used: immunoSEQ multiplex PCR; TCRdb lists only in-frame clones, some missing. This sample yields over 100,000 clones, of which around 77% are seen a single time; approximately 16% belongs to the top ten. Sequencing was carried out using peripheral blood. The receptors shown here come from a man aged 55 to 69 with active or convalescent COVID-19. The CDR3 runs from the conserved cysteine through the conserved F or W. D genes are given only for firm matches.

j_call: TRBJ1-4; v_call: TRBV4-3; d_call: NA; cdr3_aa: CASSQGTREQKLFF
j_call: TRBJ2-5; v_call: TRBV27; d_call: TRBD2; cdr3_aa: CASKTSVQETQYF
j_call: TRBJ1-1; v_call: TRBV3-1/TRBV3-2; d_call: TRBD1; cdr3_aa: CASSHAGQWNTEAFF
j_call: TRBJ2-2; v_call: TRBV4-1; d_call: TRBD2; cdr3_aa: CASSHDSSGIISGELFF
j_call: TRBJ2-1; v_call: TRBV27; d_call: NA; cdr3_aa: CASSLPGGGRYNEQFF
j_call: TRBJ1-6; v_call: TRBV27; d_call: NA; cdr3_aa: CASSFRAGDSPLHF
j_call: TRBJ2-1; v_call: TRBV11-2; d_call: TRBD2; cdr3_aa: CASSYSQRDGEFF
j_call: TRBJ2-1; v_call: TRBV4-2; d_call: TRBD2; cdr3_aa: CASSPLGGRDNEQFF
j_call: TRBJ1-1; v_call: TRBV19; d_call: NA; cdr3_aa: CASSQGLTNTEAFF
j_call: TRBJ2-2; v_call: TRBV7-2; d_call: NA; cdr3_aa: CASSPGGTRNTGELFF
j_call: TRBJ1-2; v_call: TRBV29-1; d_call: NA; cdr3_aa: CSSSLQGGGYTF
j_call: TRBJ2-1; v_call: TRBV28; d_call: NA; cdr3_aa: CASSLDINRQFF
j_call: TRBJ2-7; v_call: TRBV28; d_call: NA; cdr3_aa: CASRSPGHGASYEQYF
j_call: TRBJ2-1; v_call: TRBV19; d_call: TRBD2; cdr3_aa: CASTNLGLAGGHDNEQFF
j_call: TRBJ2-3; v_call: TRBV24-1; d_call: NA; cdr3_aa: CATSDLAGKGTDTQYF
j_call: TRBJ2-7; v_call: TRBV15; d_call: NA; cdr3_aa: CATSRARVAGEEQYF
j_call: TRBJ2-7; v_call: TRBV10-3; d_call: NA; cdr3_aa: CAISEEGNFAGEQYF
j_call: TRBJ2-1; v_call: TRBV30; d_call: NA; cdr3_aa: CAWSTPSIRQFF
j_call: TRBJ2-3; v_call: TRBV5-4; d_call: TRBD1; cdr3_aa: CASSRDRATDTQYF
j_call: TRBJ1-1; v_call: TRBV9; d_call: NA; cdr3_aa: CASSVLDKPEAFF
j_call: TRBJ2-1; v_call: TRBV7-7; d_call: TRBD2; cdr3_aa: CASSLGLYNEQFF
j_call: TRBJ1-6; v_call: TRBV19; d_call: TRBD1; cdr3_aa: CASTLGTGDSPLHF
j_call: TRBJ2-7; v_call: TRBV18; d_call: NA; cdr3_aa: CASSTEDSKAFEQYF
j_call: TRBJ1-1; v_call: TRBV5-4; d_call: TRBD1; cdr3_aa: CASSPRRQGFPMNTEAFF
j_call: TRBJ1-5; v_call: TRBV4-3; d_call: NA; cdr3_aa: CASSQDRALGQPQHF
j_call: TRBJ2-7; v_call: TRBV10-3; d_call: NA; cdr3_aa: CAISEQGLPYEQYF
j_call: TRBJ2-2; v_call: TRBV29-1; d_call: NA; cdr3_aa: CSVSLVGTGELFF
j_call: TRBJ1-1; v_call: TRBV14; d_call: NA; cdr3_aa: CASSQSINTEAFF
j_call: TRBJ2-1; v_call: TRBV9; d_call: TRBD2; cdr3_aa: CASSSLGTTNNEQFF
j_call: TRBJ2-6; v_call: TRBV19; d_call: TRBD1; cdr3_aa: CASSSPTGGVSGANVLTF
j_call: TRBJ2-5; v_call: TRBV19; d_call: TRBD1; cdr3_aa: CASSILGTGKETQYF
j_call: TRBJ2-7; v_call: TRBV6-5; d_call: TRBD1; cdr3_aa: CASTGTGGGQYF
j_call: TRBJ1-1; v_call: TRBV4-3; d_call: NA; cdr3_aa: CASSQARTGSLTKAFF
j_call: TRBJ2-5; v_call: TRBV29-1; d_call: TRBD2; cdr3_aa: CSVILADFQETQYF
j_call: TRBJ1-6; v_call: TRBV6-5; d_call: NA; cdr3_aa: CASQGNNSPLHF
j_call: TRBJ2-2; v_call: TRBV29-1; d_call: TRBD2; cdr3_aa: CSFLSGRSNTGELFF
j_call: TRBJ2-1; v_call: TRBV19; d_call: TRBD2; cdr3_aa: CASSTGLTNYNEQFF
j_call: TRBJ2-2; v_call: TRBV7-2; d_call: TRBD2; cdr3_aa: CASRTSGANTGELFF
j_call: TRBJ2-6; v_call: TRBV7-3; d_call: TRBD1; cdr3_aa: CASSPSGTGVVLTF
j_call: TRBJ2-1; v_call: TRBV4-2; d_call: NA; cdr3_aa: CASSQQEFQGNEQFF
j_call: TRBJ2-2; v_call: TRBV10-2; d_call: TRBD1; cdr3_aa: CASIRQGEDTGELFF
j_call: TRBJ2-1; v_call: TRBV11-2; d_call: NA; cdr3_aa: CASSSQGPSYNEQFF
j_call: TRBJ2-3; v_call: TRBV12-5; d_call: NA; cdr3_aa: CASGRTANTDTQYF
j_call: TRBJ2-5; v_call: TRBV28; d_call: TRBD2; cdr3_aa: CASSPLAGEGWTQYF
j_call: TRBJ2-7; v_call: TRBV24-1; d_call: TRBD2; cdr3_aa: CATSDFTSGVEQYF
j_call: TRBJ1-6; v_call: TRBV9; d_call: NA; cdr3_aa: CASSVDRPNSPLHF
j_call: TRBJ2-5; v_call: TRBV7-2; d_call: TRBD1; cdr3_aa: CASSNSRGSWETQYF
j_call: TRBJ2-4; v_call: TRBV29-1; d_call: TRBD2; cdr3_aa: CSAYLWLAGINIQYF
j_call: TRBJ1-1; v_call: TRBV18; d_call: TRBD1; cdr3_aa: CASSLGQVRPEAFF
j_call: TRBJ2-1; v_call: TRBV7-6; d_call: TRBD2; cdr3_aa: CASSRTSDSYNEQFF
j_call: TRBJ2-7; v_call: TRBV6-5; d_call: TRBD1; cdr3_aa: CASSYSWGQGSYEQYF